The 2 T cell receptor beta chains listed next were all sequenced from one sample in a study of shared clonotypes between healthy human individuals. The protocol was immunoSEQ multiplex PCR, while the TCRdb copy is restricted to in-frame clones and leaves out a portion. Among about half a million clones listed, approximately 78% were seen once. Sequencing was carried out using PBMCs. These receptors all stem from a woman in her thirties or forties in good health. Some clones in this sample may be carry-over from other donors' samples.

Of note for this clone: The same CDR3 arises from other DNA sequences in this sample as well. The rearrangement uses TRBV27 and TRBJ1-1; D is unclear. Trimming cost V 2 bases and J 1 base, with 5 bases left between them. Germline-derived CDR1 and CDR2 are MNHEY and SMNVEV (reference sequence). The CDR3 contains 13 residues. CDR3 loop: CASSLGGNTEAFF. The DNA for the CDR3 is TGTGCCAGCAGTTTAGGCGGGAACACTGAAGCTTTCTTT.

The chain carries TRBV27 and TRBJ1-1; D not certain. V gave up 4 bases and J gave up 4 bases, with 10 bases separating them. This CDR3 is 13 amino acids long. CDR1 is MNHEY, CDR2 SMNVEV, per germline (reference sequence). The CDR3 loop reads CASSSQWSTEAFF. The CDR3 DNA reads TGTGCCAGCAGTTCCCAATGGAGCACTGAAGCTTTCTTT.